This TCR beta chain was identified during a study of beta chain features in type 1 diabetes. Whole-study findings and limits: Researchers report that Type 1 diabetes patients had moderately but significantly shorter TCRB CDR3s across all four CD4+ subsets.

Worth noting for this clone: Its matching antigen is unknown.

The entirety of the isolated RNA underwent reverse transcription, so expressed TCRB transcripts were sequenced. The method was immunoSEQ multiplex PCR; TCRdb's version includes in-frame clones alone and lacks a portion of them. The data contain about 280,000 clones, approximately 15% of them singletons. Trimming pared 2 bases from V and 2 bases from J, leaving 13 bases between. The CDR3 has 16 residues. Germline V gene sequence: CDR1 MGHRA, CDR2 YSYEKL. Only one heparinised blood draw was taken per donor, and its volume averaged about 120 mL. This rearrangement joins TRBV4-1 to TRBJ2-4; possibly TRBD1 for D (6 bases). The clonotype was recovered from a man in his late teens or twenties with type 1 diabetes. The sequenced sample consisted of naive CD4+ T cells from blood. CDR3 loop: CASSQPIRGSKNIQYF. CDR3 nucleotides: TGCGCCAGCAGCCAACCGATCAGGGGTTCCAAAAACATTCAGTACTTC.